This is a list of T cell receptor beta chains from one sample in a study of T cells in localized non-small cell lung cancer. Using immunoSEQ multiplex PCR, the repertoire was profiled, and TCRdb retains in-frame clones only, with some absent. This table has roughly 26,000 clones, over 70% appearing once. The sequencing used peripheral blood, collected before any cancer treatment. These TCRs come from a man aged 35-69 years with stage III squamous cell lung carcinoma. The CDR3 runs from the conserved cysteine through the conserved F or W. A D gene is named only where the DNA matches it firmly. Clone size is stated in some rows and not others, as once, few, many or a class when expanded.

abundance: -; v_gene: TRBV4-1; j_gene: TRBJ1-3; d_gene: -; CDR3aa: CASSQERAYSGNTIYF; CDR3nt: TGCGCCAGCAGCCAAGAGAGGGCCTACTCTGGAAACACCATATATTTT
abundance: -; v_gene: TRBV7-2; j_gene: TRBJ2-5; d_gene: TRBD1; CDR3aa: CASRESRGLETQYF; CDR3nt: TGTGCCAGCAGGGAATCCAGGGGGCTGGAGACCCAGTACTTC
abundance: few; v_gene: TRBV7-9; j_gene: TRBJ1-1; d_gene: -; CDR3aa: CASSLAWNTEAFF; CDR3nt: TGTGCCAGCAGCTTAGCTTGGAACACTGAAGCTTTCTTT
abundance: -; v_gene: TRBV13; j_gene: TRBJ2-2; d_gene: -; CDR3aa: CASSLRSRELFF; CDR3nt: TGTGCCAGCAGCCTTAGGAGTCGGGAGCTGTTTTTT
abundance: -; v_gene: TRBV11-2; j_gene: TRBJ2-3; d_gene: -; CDR3aa: CASSKHRGTDTQYF; CDR3nt: TGTGCCAGCAGCAAACACAGGGGCACAGATACGCAGTATTTT
abundance: -; v_gene: TRBV27; j_gene: TRBJ1-2; d_gene: TRBD1; CDR3aa: CASSRQGAGGYTF; CDR3nt: TGTGCCAGCAGTCGACAGGGGGCTGGCGGCTACACCTTC
abundance: -; v_gene: TRBV4-2; j_gene: TRBJ2-1; d_gene: TRBD2; CDR3aa: CASSQESGTSGGNEQFF; CDR3nt: TGTGCCAGCAGCCAAGAATCCGGGACTAGCGGGGGAAATGAGCAGTTCTTC
abundance: -; v_gene: TRBV11-2; j_gene: TRBJ1-2; d_gene: -; CDR3aa: CASSPGGATNYGYTF; CDR3nt: TGTGCCAGCAGCCCCGGCGGCGCAACTAACTATGGCTACACCTTC
abundance: -; v_gene: TRBV11-3; j_gene: TRBJ2-2; d_gene: -; CDR3aa: CASSLKGGHPKRELFF; CDR3nt: TGTGCCAGCAGCTTGAAGGGCGGGCACCCAAAGCGGGAGCTGTTTTTT
abundance: -; v_gene: TRBV18; j_gene: TRBJ2-1; d_gene: -; CDR3aa: CASSPPGDEQFF; CDR3nt: TGTGCCAGCTCACCACCGGGGGATGAGCAGTTCTTC
abundance: -; v_gene: TRBV5-6; j_gene: TRBJ2-1; d_gene: -; CDR3aa: CASRRSLLREQFF; CDR3nt: TGTGCCAGCCGCCGAAGCCTTTTACGTGAGCAGTTCTTC
abundance: -; v_gene: TRBV7-8; j_gene: TRBJ1-1; d_gene: -; CDR3aa: CASSSGADTEAFF; CDR3nt: TGTGCCAGCAGCTCAGGGGCGGACACTGAAGCTTTCTTT
abundance: few; v_gene: TRBV18; j_gene: TRBJ2-7; d_gene: TRBD2; CDR3aa: CASSLNSGTSGSEQYF; CDR3nt: TGTGCCAGCTCATTGAACTCCGGGACTAGCGGGAGCGAGCAGTACTTC
abundance: -; v_gene: TRBV4-2; j_gene: TRBJ1-1; d_gene: -; CDR3aa: CASSHAVNTEAFF; CDR3nt: TGTGCCAGCAGCCACGCGGTGAACACTGAAGCTTTCTTT
abundance: -; v_gene: TRBV27; j_gene: TRBJ2-1; d_gene: -; CDR3aa: CASTDRIYNEQFF; CDR3nt: TGTGCCAGTACGGACAGAATCTACAATGAGCAGTTCTTC
abundance: -; v_gene: TRBV11-2; j_gene: TRBJ1-6; d_gene: -; CDR3aa: CASSLESSYNSPLHF; CDR3nt: TGTGCCAGCAGCTTAGAGAGCTCCTATAATTCACCCCTCCACTTT
abundance: -; v_gene: TRBV27; j_gene: TRBJ2-3; d_gene: TRBD2; CDR3aa: CASSLILAASTDTQYF; CDR3nt: TGTGCCAGCAGTTTAATCCTAGCGGCTAGCACAGATACGCAGTATTTT
abundance: medium-sized; v_gene: TRBV19; j_gene: TRBJ1-1; d_gene: -; CDR3aa: CASRDYAKNTEAFF; CDR3nt: TGTGCCAGTAGGGATTACGCAAAGAACACTGAAGCTTTCTTT
abundance: -; v_gene: TRBV6-6; j_gene: TRBJ2-7; d_gene: -; CDR3aa: CASSPQGPDYEQYF; CDR3nt: TGTGCCAGCAGCCCACAGGGCCCCGACTACGAGCAGTACTTC
abundance: -; v_gene: TRBV18; j_gene: TRBJ1-2; d_gene: TRBD1; CDR3aa: CASSLRQGWDYTF; CDR3nt: TGTGCCAGCTCACTCAGACAGGGTTGGGACTACACCTTC
abundance: -; v_gene: TRBV19; j_gene: TRBJ2-7; d_gene: -; CDR3aa: CASSPPPFYEQYF; CDR3nt: TGTGCCAGTAGCCCTCCCCCCTTCTACGAGCAGTACTTC
abundance: -; v_gene: TRBV6-5; j_gene: TRBJ1-1; d_gene: -; CDR3aa: CASSSIDYTEAFF; CDR3nt: TGTGCCAGCAGTTCTATCGACTACACTGAAGCTTTCTTT
abundance: -; v_gene: TRBV14; j_gene: TRBJ2-2; d_gene: TRBD1; CDR3aa: CASSKRLTRDRGTGELFF; CDR3nt: TGTGCCAGCAGCAAACGCCTCACCCGGGACAGGGGGACCGGGGAGCTGTTTTTT
abundance: -; v_gene: TRBV11-2; j_gene: TRBJ2-1; d_gene: -; CDR3aa: CASSARGGLEQFF; CDR3nt: TGTGCCAGCAGCGCCAGAGGCGGTCTGGAGCAGTTCTTC
abundance: -; v_gene: TRBV27; j_gene: TRBJ1-1; d_gene: TRBD1; CDR3aa: CASSLWATGGFTEAFF; CDR3nt: TGTGCCAGCAGTTTATGGGCGACAGGGGGCTTCACTGAAGCTTTCTTT
abundance: -; v_gene: TRBV19; j_gene: TRBJ1-5; d_gene: TRBD1; CDR3aa: CASSIFGQGTHQPQHF; CDR3nt: TGTGCCAGTAGTATTTTCGGACAGGGGACCCATCAGCCCCAGCATTTT